The next 27 T cell receptor beta chains were all read from a single sample in a study of blood T cell repertoires in COVID-19 (dated by TCRdb to about 2020). Library method: the immunoSEQ multiplex PCR assay. This immuneACCESS table, as held by TCRdb, lists in-frame sequences with V and J called but not all clones. Of the missing ones, under half trace to an unresolved V gene in checked studies; the others have no known cause. A total of about 210,000 clones appear in this sample, 84% of them only once. Clones ranked in the top ten supply around 7.3% of the sample. Input material: peripheral blood. The receptors were sampled from a woman between 50 and 59 years old with active or convalescent COVID-19.

The gene calls are TRBV6-5 and TRBJ1-1; 7 bases line up with TRBD1. The CDR3 is made up of 15 amino acids. Germline trimming cut 5 bases from V and 2 bases from J; bases unmatched to any gene: 8. Germline CDR1 and CDR2: MNHEY and SVGAGI. CDR3 nucleotide sequence: TGTGCCAGCAGTCTAGGGGGCCGGAGAAACACTGAAGCTTTCTTT. Translation gives CASSLGGRRNTEAFF.

The chain employs TRBV5-5 and TRBJ2-7, with 10 nucleotides matching TRBD2. This CDR3 has 16 amino acids. The germline V gene encodes CDR1 SGHKS and CDR2 YYEKEE (reference sequence). Trimming removed 1 base from V and 2 bases from J; junction bases left unmatched: 6. The CDR3 DNA reads as TGTGCCAGCAGCTTGACTCTAGCGGGAGATGCCTACGAGCAGTACTTC. As protein: CASSLTLAGDAYEQYF.

This chain connects TRBV28 to TRBJ1-5; 11 nucleotides align to TRBD1. The CDR3 contains 15 residues. CDR1 and CDR2 from the germline V gene are MDHEN and SYDVKM. The V and J ends lost 6 bases and 5 bases, in that order; junction bases with no gene match: 6. CDR3 protein: CASRAGQGAYQPQHF. In DNA form, the CDR3 reads TGTGCCAGCAGAGCCGGACAGGGGGCGTATCAGCCCCAGCATTTT.

The chain recombines TRBV11-2 with TRBJ1-2; no firm D call. The germline CDR1 and CDR2 sequences are SGHAT and FQNNGV. The V end was cut by 6 bases, the J end by 0 bases, with 8 bases between. This CDR3 is built from 13 residues. CDR3 residues: CASRPVANYGYTF. CDR3 nucleotide sequence: TGTGCCAGCAGACCGGTAGCTAACTATGGCTACACCTTC.

This chain uses TRBV4-1 with TRBJ2-7, with TRBD2 matching 14 bases. V lost 4 bases and J lost 6; bases outside the gene matches: 5. This CDR3 is built from 15 residues. The germline V gene encodes CDR1 MGHRA and CDR2 YSYEKL. The CDR3 DNA reads as TGCGCCAGCAGCCTGGGACTAGCGGGAGTTGGCGAGCAGTACTTC. Protein: CASSLGLAGVGEQYF.

CDR3 in DNA: TGTGCCAGCTCACCAAACGGACAGGGGGTAACACCCCTCCACTTT. This translates into CASSPNGQGVTPLHF. V is TRBV18 and J is TRBJ1-6, with TRBD1 identical over 10 bases. Germline values: CDR1 KGHSH, CDR2 LQKENI. The CDR3 covers 15 residues. Trimming cost V 2 bases and J 11 bases; bases outside gene matches: 6.

The V gene is TRBV2, the J gene TRBJ1-2; weak D call: TRBD1 (6 bases). V lost 11 bases, J lost 4 bases, and 14 bases lay in between. Germline V gene data show CDR1 as SNHLY and CDR2 as FYNNEI. The CDR3 loop spans 12 amino acids. The CDR3 here is CAGRQEFYGYTF. In DNA, the CDR3 is TGTGCCGGTAGACAGGAGTTCTATGGCTACACCTTC.

This clone turned up a few times. V usage is TRBV5-6 and J usage is TRBJ1-5; D is unresolved. The CDR3 length is 16 residues. Looked up from germline, CDR1 is SGHDT and CDR2 is YYEEEE. Trimming took 0 bases from V and 3 from J, leaving 13 bases between them. CDR3 bases: TGTGCCAGCAGCTTGGTGGGTGAAGGAGACAATCAGCCCCAGCATTTT. Translated, it gives CASSLVGEGDNQPQHF.

CDR3 residues: CASSLRGEQYF. The CDR3 DNA follows: TGTGCCAGCAGTTTAAGAGGCGAGCAGTACTTC. The rearrangement joins TRBV28 to TRBJ2-7; D is uncertain. CDR3 length: 11 residues. Trimming pared 2 bases from V and 6 bases from J, leaving 5 bases between. Germline V CDR1 and CDR2: MDHEN, SYDVKM. Looking up the rest from reference TRBV28 and TRBJ2-7 gives the full variable domain: DVKVTQSSRYLVKRTGEKVFLECVQDMDHENMFWYRQDPGLGLRLIYFSYDVKMKEKGDIPEGYSVSREKKERFSLILESASTNQTSMYLCASSLRGEQYFGPGTRLTVT.

J is TRBJ2-1 and V is TRBV7-3; 8 nucleotides align to TRBD2. Germline-derived CDR1 and CDR2 are SGHTA and FQGTGA. J lost 5 bases, V lost 5 bases, and 8 bases had no gene match. The length of the CDR3 is 15 residues. The CDR3 is CASSASGRANNEQFF. The CDR3 DNA reads TGTGCCAGCAGCGCCAGCGGGAGAGCAAACAATGAGCAGTTCTTC.

CDR3 amino acids: CATSDGRRGRVETQYF. CDR3 DNA sequence: TGTGCCACCAGTGATGGCAGGCGGGGGCGGGTGGAGACCCAGTACTTC. V and J are TRBV24-1 and TRBJ2-5; D may be TRBD2 (7 bases). Trimming pared 3 bases from V and 5 bases from J, leaving 18 bases between. The CDR3 spans 16 residues. The germline CDR1 and CDR2 sequences are KGHDR and SFDVKD.

The chain employs TRBV7-9 and TRBJ2-7; TRBD1 is a possible D gene (5 bases). There are 14 residues in the CDR3. Trimming stripped 3 bases from V and 2 bases from J, with 11 bases between. Germline V gene lookup returns CDR1 SEHNR and CDR2 FQNEAQ (reference sequence). The CDR3 sequence is CASSFTQGPYEQYF. The CDR3 DNA follows: TGTGCCAGCAGCTTTACCCAGGGTCCCTACGAGCAGTACTTC.

CDR3 protein: CASYGEGIGEKLFF. The CDR3 DNA sequence: TGTGCCAGTTACGGGGAGGGCATCGGGGAAAAACTGTTTTTT. V usage is TRBV28 and J usage is TRBJ1-4; D uncertain. The V end was cut by 9 bases, the J end by 8 bases, with 19 bases between. Germline CDR1 is MDHEN and CDR2 is SYDVKM. This CDR3 spans 14 amino acids.

The chain uses TRBV28 and TRBJ2-7, with TRBD1 identical over 7 bases. This CDR3 is built from 16 residues. Germline V CDR1 and CDR2: MDHEN, SYDVKM. Trimming cost V 3 bases and J 1 base; bases outside gene matches: 9. CDR3 region: CASSFFRQGGSYEQYF. CDR3 sequence (DNA): TGTGCCAGCAGTTTTTTCCGACAGGGTGGGTCCTACGAGCAGTACTTC.

CDR3 sequence: CASSLGLALDTQYF. The DNA of the CDR3 is TGTGCCAGCAGCTTGGGACTAGCCTTAGATACGCAGTATTTT. V and J are TRBV7-9 and TRBJ2-3; 9 nucleotides agree with TRBD2. This CDR3 contains 14 residues. V shed 3 bases and J 5 bases; nucleotides not matched to a gene: 3. Germline V gives CDR1 SEHNR, CDR2 FQNEAQ (reference sequence).

The chain recombines TRBV5-6 with TRBJ2-7, with D perhaps TRBD2 (6 bases). Germline CDR1 is SGHDT and CDR2 is YYEEEE. The ends were cut back, 3 bases at V and 6 bases at J, with 19 bases in the middle. The CDR3 spans 15 residues. CDR3 DNA sequence: TGTGCCAGCAGCTCCCCGGGACTTCTTACCCTCGAGCAGTACTTC. Amino acids: CASSSPGLLTLEQYF.

The rearrangement links TRBV12-3 or TRBV12-4 to TRBJ1-5, with a weak D call TRBD1 (5 bases). V lost 5 bases, J lost 9 bases, and 14 bases lay in between. The CDR3 is 13 amino acids. CDR3: CASSLEEGSPQHF. CDR3 sequence (DNA): TGTGCCAGCAGTCTAGAGGAGGGGTCGCCCCAGCATTTT.

The CDR3 DNA is TGTGCCAGCAGCTTGTCAGGGGGCCAGGAAAAACTGTTTTTT. As protein: CASSLSGGQEKLFF. This chain connects TRBV7-9 to TRBJ1-4; 8 bases agree with TRBD1. The CDR3 contains 14 residues. After removal of 3 bases from V and 8 bases from J, the junction contained 5 bases not matched to a gene. CDR1 and CDR2 from the germline V gene are SEHNR and FQNEAQ (reference sequence).

The V and J genes are TRBV2 and TRBJ2-2; maybe TRBD1 (6 bases). The CDR3 consists of 15 residues. Trimming took 4 bases from V and 3 from J, leaving 12 bases between them. From germline, CDR1 is SNHLY and CDR2 FYNNEI. The CDR3 nucleotides read TGTGCCAGCAGTGGCCGTGCAGGGGACACCGGGGAGCTGTTTTTT. It translates to CASSGRAGDTGELFF. Using reference TRBV2 and TRBJ2-2 for the parts outside the CDR3, the full variable domain is EPEVTQTPSHQVTQMGQEVILRCVPISNHLYFYWYRQILGQKVEFLVSFYNNEISEKSEIFDDQFSVERPDGSNFTLKIRSTKLEDSAMYFCASSGRAGDTGELFFGEGSRLTVL.

The chain links TRBV7-9 to TRBJ1-1, with TRBD1 matching over 8 bases. The ends lost 4 bases at V and 11 bases at J; junction bases unmatched: 21. The CDR3 sequence is 17 residues long. From germline, CDR1 is SEHNR and CDR2 FQNEAQ (reference sequence). The CDR3 region is CASSSHWGSPGQGRAFF. DNA for the CDR3: TGTGCCAGCAGCTCCCATTGGGGTAGTCCTGGACAGGGACGCGCTTTCTTT.

The chain uses TRBV2 and TRBJ1-5, with a tentative D call TRBD1 (6 bases). V was shortened by 7 bases and J by 5 bases, with 15 bases between the two germline ends. Per germline, CDR1 SNHLY and CDR2 FYNNEI. CDR3 length equals 14 residues. CDR3 DNA sequence: TGTGCCAGCACCTCCCAAGGGGGGGATCAGCCCCAGCATTTT. This codes for CASTSQGGDQPQHF.

J is TRBJ1-2 and V is TRBV15; no firm D call. From germline, CDR1 is LNHNV and CDR2 YYDKDF (reference sequence). With 3 bases removed from V and 3 bases from J, the gap between germline ends came to 8 bases. This CDR3 contains 13 residues. DNA of the CDR3: TGTGCCACCAGCAGGGCAGGCCACTATGGCTACACCTTC. Its protein is CATSRAGHYGYTF.

V usage is TRBV9 and J usage is TRBJ2-3; 8 nucleotides align to TRBD2. The trim removed 0 bases at V and 0 bases at J, leaving 3 bases unmatched. This CDR3 spans 16 amino acids. Germline V gene sequence: CDR1 SGDLS, CDR2 YYNGEE. CDR3 amino acids: CASSVGTSTSTDTQYF. As DNA, the CDR3 is TGTGCCAGCAGCGTAGGGACTAGCACCAGCACAGATACGCAGTATTTT.

The chain employs TRBV14 and TRBJ2-6; the D is unclear. V dropped 6 bases and J dropped 0 bases, with 6 bases sitting between them. The CDR3 loop spans 14 amino acids. CDR1 SGHDN and CDR2 FVKESK come from the germline V gene. CDR3 DNA sequence: TGTGCCAGCAGGAAGAGCTCTGGGGCCAACGTCCTGACTTTC. Its translation: CASRKSSGANVLTF.

The V gene is TRBV27, the J gene TRBJ2-2; 10 nucleotides match TRBD2. CDR1 MNHEY and CDR2 SMNVEV come from the germline V gene (reference sequence). This CDR3 spans 17 amino acids. V lost 6 bases and J lost 7; bases outside the gene matches: 14. DNA for the CDR3: TGTGCCAGCAGAAACAACAAGCGGGGGGGCCAGGTCGGGGAGCTGTTTTTT. Translated: CASRNNKRGGQVGELFF.

The chain carries TRBV4-1 and TRBJ2-1, with a tentative D call TRBD1 (5 bases). Between the trimmed V and J ends, which lost 0 bases and 9 bases, there was a span of 18 bases. Germline values: CDR1 MGHRA, CDR2 YSYEKL. The CDR3 has 16 amino acids. CDR3 residues: CASSQDRAGWEGEQFF. CDR3 bases: TGCGCCAGCAGCCAAGATCGGGCAGGGTGGGAAGGTGAGCAGTTCTTC.

The chain employs TRBV7-8 and TRBJ1-5; 7 bases are a match to TRBD1. Trimming at V came to 2 bases and at J to 2 bases, leaving 3 bases not matched to a gene. Germline V gene data show CDR1 as SGHVS and CDR2 as FQNEAQ. This CDR3 has 15 residues. CDR3 in amino acids: CASSLSGTGNQPQHF. CDR3 DNA: TGTGCCAGCAGCTTATCCGGGACAGGCAATCAGCCCCAGCATTTT.